This T cell receptor beta chain was identified during a study of CD8+ T cells in alopecia areata. Stated treatment: oral pan-JAK inhibitor, 5-10 mg twice daily. Researchers gathered lesional scalp punch biopsies and peripheral blood from patients with alopecia areata. Germline V CDR1 and CDR2: MDHEN, SYDVKM. The CDR3 length is 17 residues. J gave up 0 bases and V 4 bases, and 9 bases lay outside the gene matches. On this clone: Its antigen remains unknown.

Extraction and reverse transcription of RNA yielded cDNA as the sequencing template. The assay was immunoSEQ multiplex PCR, and TCRdb's table has in-frame clones only and misses some. The sample holds 110,000 to 150,000 clones, 85% to 90% seen once. Notes on the study in general: TCR sharing across patients was less clear than in mice, possibly HLA-related. Scalp sequencing also captures normal skin's resident alphabeta T cells. Higher clonality than in normal scalp was seen in lesional scalp, especially alopecia totalis/universalis.

V usage is TRBV28 and J usage is TRBJ2-3, with 8 bases lining up with TRBD2. The sequence was obtained from a human donor with alopecia areata. The starting material was CD8+ T cells sorted from blood, obtained at week 4, from a patient treated with tofacitinib. CDR3: CASSWAPSGSSTDTQYF. CDR3 sequence (DNA): TGTGCCAGCAGTTGGGCTCCTAGCGGGTCTAGCACAGATACGCAGTATTTT. The full variable domain, completed using reference TRBV28 and TRBJ2-3, is DVKVTQSSRYLVKRTGEKVFLECVQDMDHENMFWYRQDPGLGLRLIYFSYDVKMKEKGDIPEGYSVSREKKERFSLILESASTNQTSMYLCASSWAPSGSSTDTQYFGPGTRLTVL.